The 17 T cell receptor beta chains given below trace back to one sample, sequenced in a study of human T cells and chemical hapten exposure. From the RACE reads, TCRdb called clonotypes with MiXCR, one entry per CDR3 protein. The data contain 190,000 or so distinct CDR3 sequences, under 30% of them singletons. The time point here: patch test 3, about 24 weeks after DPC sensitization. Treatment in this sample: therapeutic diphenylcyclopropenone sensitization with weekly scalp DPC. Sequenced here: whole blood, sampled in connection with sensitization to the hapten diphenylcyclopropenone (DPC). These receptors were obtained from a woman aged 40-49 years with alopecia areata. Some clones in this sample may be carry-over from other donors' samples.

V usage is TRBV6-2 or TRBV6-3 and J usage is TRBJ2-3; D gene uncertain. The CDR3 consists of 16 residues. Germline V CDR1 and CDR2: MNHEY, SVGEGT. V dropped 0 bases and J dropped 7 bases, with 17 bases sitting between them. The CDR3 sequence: CASSYSTGQLGYTQYF. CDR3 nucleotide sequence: TGTGCCAGCAGTTACTCGACCGGTCAACTTGGGTATACGCAGTATTTT.

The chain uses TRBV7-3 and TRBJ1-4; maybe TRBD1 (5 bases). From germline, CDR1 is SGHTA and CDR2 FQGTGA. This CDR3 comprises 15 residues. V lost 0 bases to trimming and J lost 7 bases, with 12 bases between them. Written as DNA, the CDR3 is TGTGCCAGCAGCTTAACCGGCAGGGAAGGTGAAAAACTGTTTTTT. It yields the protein CASSLTGREGEKLFF.

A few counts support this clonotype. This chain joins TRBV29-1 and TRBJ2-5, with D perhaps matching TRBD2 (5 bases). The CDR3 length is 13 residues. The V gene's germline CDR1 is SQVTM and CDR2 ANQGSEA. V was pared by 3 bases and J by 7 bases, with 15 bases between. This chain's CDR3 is CSVDRQYAGTQYF. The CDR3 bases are TGCAGCGTTGATCGTCAGTACGCGGGGACCCAGTACTTC.

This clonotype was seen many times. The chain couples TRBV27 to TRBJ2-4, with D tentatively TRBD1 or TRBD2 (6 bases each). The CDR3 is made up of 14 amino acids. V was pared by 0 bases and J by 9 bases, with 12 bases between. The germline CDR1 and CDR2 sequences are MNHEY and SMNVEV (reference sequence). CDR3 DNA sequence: TGTGCCAGCAGTTTATCCGGGGGCAGCGCCATTCAGTACTTC. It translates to CASSLSGGSAIQYF.

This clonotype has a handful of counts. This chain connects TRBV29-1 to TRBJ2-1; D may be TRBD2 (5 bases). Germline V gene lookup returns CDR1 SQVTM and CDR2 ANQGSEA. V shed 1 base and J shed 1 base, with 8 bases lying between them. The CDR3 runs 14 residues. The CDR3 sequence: CSVEGLASYNEQFF. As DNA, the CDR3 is TGCAGCGTTGAAGGTTTAGCGTCCTACAATGAGCAGTTCTTC.

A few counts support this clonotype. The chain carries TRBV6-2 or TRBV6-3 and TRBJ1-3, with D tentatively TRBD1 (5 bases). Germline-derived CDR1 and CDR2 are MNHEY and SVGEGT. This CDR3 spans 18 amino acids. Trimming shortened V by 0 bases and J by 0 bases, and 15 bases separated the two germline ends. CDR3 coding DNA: TGTGCCAGCAGTTACTCGACCCGGGACGTGAGCTCTGGAAACACCATATATTTT. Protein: CASSYSTRDVSSGNTIYF.

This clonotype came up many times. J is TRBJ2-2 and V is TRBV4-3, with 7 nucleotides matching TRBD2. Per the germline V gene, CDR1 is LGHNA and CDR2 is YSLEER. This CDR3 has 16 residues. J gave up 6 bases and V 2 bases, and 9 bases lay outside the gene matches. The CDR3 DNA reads TGCGCCAGCAGCCAACTAGGGGCGGGAGTCCCCGGGGAGCTGTTTTTT. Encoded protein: CASSQLGAGVPGELFF.

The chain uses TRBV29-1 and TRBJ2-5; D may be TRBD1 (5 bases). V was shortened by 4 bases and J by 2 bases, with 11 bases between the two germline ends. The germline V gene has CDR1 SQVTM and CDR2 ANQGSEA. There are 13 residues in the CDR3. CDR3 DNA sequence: TGCAGCGTTGCCAGGCAGGGACAAGAGACCCAGTACTTC. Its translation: CSVARQGQETQYF.

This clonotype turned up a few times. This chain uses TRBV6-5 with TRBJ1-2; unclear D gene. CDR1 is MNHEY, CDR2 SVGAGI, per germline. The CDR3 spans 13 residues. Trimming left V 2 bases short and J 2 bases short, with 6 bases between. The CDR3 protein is CASSYAGNYGYTF. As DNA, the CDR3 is TGTGCCAGCAGTTACGCAGGCAACTATGGCTACACCTTC.

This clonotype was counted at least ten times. CDR3 DNA: TGCAGCGTTGGGCGTTCAGGAAATGAGCAGTTCTTC. Translated, it gives CSVGRSGNEQFF. This sequence joins TRBV29-1 and TRBJ2-1; D unclear. V lost 4 bases and J 7 bases, leaving 11 bases between the germline ends. The germline V gene encodes CDR1 SQVTM and CDR2 ANQGSEA. The CDR3 loop spans 12 amino acids.

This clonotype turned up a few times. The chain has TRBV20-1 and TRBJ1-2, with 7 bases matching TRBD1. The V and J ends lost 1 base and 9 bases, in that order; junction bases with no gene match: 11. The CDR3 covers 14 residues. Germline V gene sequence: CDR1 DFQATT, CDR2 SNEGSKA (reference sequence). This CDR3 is CSARVVAGGNSYTF. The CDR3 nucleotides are TGCAGTGCTAGAGTTGTCGCAGGGGGTAATAGCTACACCTTC.

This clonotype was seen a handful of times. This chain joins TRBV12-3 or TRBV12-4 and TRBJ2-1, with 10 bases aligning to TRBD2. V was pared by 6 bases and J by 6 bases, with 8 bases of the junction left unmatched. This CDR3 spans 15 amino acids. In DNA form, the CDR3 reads TGTGCCAGCAGGGGCAGCGGGAGGGGTCCCAATGAGCAGTTCTTC. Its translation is CASRGSGRGPNEQFF.

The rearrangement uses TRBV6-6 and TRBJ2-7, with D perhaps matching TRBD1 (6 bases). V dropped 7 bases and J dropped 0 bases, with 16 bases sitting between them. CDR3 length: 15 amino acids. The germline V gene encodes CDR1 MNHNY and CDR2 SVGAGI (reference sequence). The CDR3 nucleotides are TGTGCCAGCAAGGACCGAGGACAGCACTCCTACGAGCAGTACTTC. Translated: CASKDRGQHSYEQYF.

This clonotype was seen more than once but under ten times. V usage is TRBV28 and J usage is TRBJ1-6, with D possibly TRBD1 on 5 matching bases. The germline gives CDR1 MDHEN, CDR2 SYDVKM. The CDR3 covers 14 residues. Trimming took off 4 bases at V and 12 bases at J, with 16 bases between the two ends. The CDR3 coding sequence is TGTGCCAGCAGTTATGCGGCGTCAGGGAAACCCCTCCACTTT. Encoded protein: CASSYAASGKPLHF.

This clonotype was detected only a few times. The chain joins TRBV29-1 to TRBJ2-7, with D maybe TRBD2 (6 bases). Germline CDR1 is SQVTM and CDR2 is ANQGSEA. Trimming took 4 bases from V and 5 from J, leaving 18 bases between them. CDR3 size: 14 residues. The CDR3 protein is CSVAVASALDEQYF. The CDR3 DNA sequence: TGCAGCGTTGCGGTGGCTAGCGCCCTTGACGAGCAGTACTTC.

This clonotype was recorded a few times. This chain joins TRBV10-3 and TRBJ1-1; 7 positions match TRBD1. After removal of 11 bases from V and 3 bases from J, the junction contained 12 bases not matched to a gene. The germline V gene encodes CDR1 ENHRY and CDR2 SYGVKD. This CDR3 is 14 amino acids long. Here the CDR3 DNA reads TGTGCCCCCCTCGAGGACAGGAGACACACTGAAGCTTTCTTT. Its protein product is CAPLEDRRHTEAFF.

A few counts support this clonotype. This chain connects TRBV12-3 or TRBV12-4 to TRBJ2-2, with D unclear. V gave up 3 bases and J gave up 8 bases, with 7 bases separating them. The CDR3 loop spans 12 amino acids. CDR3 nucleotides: TGTGCCAGCAGTTTCGTGGGGGGGGAGCTGTTTTTT. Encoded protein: CASSFVGGELFF.